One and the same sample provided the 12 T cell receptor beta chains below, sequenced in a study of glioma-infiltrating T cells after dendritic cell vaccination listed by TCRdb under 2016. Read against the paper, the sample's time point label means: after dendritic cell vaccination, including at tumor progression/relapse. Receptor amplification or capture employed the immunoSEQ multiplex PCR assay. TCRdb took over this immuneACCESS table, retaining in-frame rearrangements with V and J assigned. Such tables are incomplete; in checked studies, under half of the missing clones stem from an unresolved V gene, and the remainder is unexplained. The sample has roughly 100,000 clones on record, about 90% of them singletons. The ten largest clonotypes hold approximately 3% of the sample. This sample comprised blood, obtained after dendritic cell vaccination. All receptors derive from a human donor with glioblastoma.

CDR3 in amino acids: CASSLGQAPTYEQYF. The CDR3 DNA reads TGCGCCAGCAGCTTGGGACAGGCCCCCACCTACGAGCAGTACTTC. The V and J genes are TRBV5-1 and TRBJ2-7; D possibly corresponds to TRBD1 (6 bases). This CDR3 comprises 15 residues. Looked up from germline, CDR1 is SGHRS and CDR2 is YFSETQ. V shed 0 bases and J shed 2 bases, with 12 bases lying between them. The whole variable domain, filled in from reference TRBV5-1 and TRBJ2-7, reads KAGVTQTPRYLIKTRGQQVTLSCSPISGHRSVSWYQQTPGQGLQFLFEYFSETQRNKGNFPGRFSGRQFSNSRSEMNVSTLELGDSALYLCASSLGQAPTYEQYFGPGTRLTVT.

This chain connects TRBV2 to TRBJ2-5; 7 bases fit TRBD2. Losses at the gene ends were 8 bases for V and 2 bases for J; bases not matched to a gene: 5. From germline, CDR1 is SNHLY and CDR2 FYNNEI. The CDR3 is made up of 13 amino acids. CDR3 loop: CASSYGGQETQYF. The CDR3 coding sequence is TGTGCCAGCTCGTACGGGGGGCAAGAGACCCAGTACTTC.

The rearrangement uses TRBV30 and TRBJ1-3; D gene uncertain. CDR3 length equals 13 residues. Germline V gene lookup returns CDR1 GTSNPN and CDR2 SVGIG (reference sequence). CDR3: CARREGGGNTIYF. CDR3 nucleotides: TGTGCGCGGAGGGAGGGAGGCGGAAACACCATATATTTT.

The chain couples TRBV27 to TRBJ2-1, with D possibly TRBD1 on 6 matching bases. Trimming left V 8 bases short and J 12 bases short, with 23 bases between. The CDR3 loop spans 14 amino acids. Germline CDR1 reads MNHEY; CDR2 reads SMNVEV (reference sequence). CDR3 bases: TGTGCCAGCGGAGATCCGGGGACACGATCCGGGCAGTTCTTC. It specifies CASGDPGTRSGQFF.

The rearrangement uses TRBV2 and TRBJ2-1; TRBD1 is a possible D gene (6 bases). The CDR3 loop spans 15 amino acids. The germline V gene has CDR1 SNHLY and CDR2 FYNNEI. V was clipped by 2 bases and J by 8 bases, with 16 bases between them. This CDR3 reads CASSEQAGAGDEQFF. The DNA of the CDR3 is TGTGCCAGCAGTGAACAGGCAGGGGCTGGGGATGAGCAGTTCTTC.

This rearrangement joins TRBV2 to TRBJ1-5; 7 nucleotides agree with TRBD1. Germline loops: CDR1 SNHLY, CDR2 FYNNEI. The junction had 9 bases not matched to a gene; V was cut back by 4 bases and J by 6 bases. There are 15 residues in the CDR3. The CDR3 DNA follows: TGTGCCAGCAGTGCGACTACAGGGGTTGGTCAGCCCCAGCATTTT. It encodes CASSATTGVGQPQHF. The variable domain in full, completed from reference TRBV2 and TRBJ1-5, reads EPEVTQTPSHQVTQMGQEVILRCVPISNHLYFYWYRQILGQKVEFLVSFYNNEISEKSEIFDDQFSVERPDGSNFTLKIRSTKLEDSAMYFCASSATTGVGQPQHFGDGTRLSIL.

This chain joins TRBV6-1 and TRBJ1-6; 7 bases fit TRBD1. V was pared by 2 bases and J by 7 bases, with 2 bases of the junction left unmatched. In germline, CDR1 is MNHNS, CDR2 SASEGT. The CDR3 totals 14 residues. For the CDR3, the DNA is TGTGCCAGCAGTGAAAGGACAGGAAATTCACCCCTCCACTTT. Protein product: CASSERTGNSPLHF.

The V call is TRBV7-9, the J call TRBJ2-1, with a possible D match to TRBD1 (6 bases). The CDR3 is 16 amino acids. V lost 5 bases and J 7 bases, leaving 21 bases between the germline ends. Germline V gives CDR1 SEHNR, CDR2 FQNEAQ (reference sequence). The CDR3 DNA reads TGTGCCAGCAGCCCGCCCCTAAGCAGGGGCGTAAATGAGCAGTTCTTC. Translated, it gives CASSPPLSRGVNEQFF.

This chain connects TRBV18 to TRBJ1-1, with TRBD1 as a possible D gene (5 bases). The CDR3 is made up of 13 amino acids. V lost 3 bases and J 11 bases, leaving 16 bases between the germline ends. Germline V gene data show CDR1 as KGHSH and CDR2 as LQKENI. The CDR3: CASSPERQLAAFF. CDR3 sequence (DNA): TGTGCCAGCTCACCTGAGAGACAGCTTGCTGCTTTCTTT.

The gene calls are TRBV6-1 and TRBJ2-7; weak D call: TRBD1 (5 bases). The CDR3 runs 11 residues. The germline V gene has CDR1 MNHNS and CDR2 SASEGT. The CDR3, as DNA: TGTGCCAGCAGTAATATTGACAGTCGCGTCGTC. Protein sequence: CASSNIDSRVV.

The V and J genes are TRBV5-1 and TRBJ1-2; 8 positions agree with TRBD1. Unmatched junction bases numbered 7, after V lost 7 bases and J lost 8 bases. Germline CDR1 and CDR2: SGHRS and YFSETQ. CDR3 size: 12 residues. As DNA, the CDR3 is TGCGCCAGCTTGGACAGGGTGGCGGGCTACACCTTC. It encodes CASLDRVAGYTF.

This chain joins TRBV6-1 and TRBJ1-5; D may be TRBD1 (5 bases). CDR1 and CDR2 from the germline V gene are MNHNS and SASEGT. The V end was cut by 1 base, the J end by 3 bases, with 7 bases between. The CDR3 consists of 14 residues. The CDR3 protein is CASSEGGVNQPQHF. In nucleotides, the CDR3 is TGTGCCAGCAGTGAAGGGGGGGTCAATCAGCCCCAGCATTTT.